The 8 T cell receptor beta chains reported below all come from one sample, sequenced in a study of blood T cells in healthy people across ages. Next came a second PCR, run for about 6 to 11 cycles, which used a sample-barcoded 5' primer along with a J-beta primer mix. In TCRdb, the 5' RACE reads were re-called with MiXCR into one record per CDR3 protein. This table holds nearly 800,000 distinct CDR3 sequences, 25% found once. The data also belong to a second study, concerning T cells of mothers and their children.

Sequencing was performed on blood. These TCRs come from a boy between 10 and 17 years old in good health.

V and J are TRBV7-6 and TRBJ2-7; TRBD1 matches at 8 bases. Germline assignment: CDR1 SGHVS and CDR2 FNYEAQ. This CDR3 contains 14 residues. V was clipped by 1 base and J by 2 bases; unmatched bases: 1. The CDR3 DNA reads TGTGCCAGCAGCTTAGAGGACAGGGCCTACGAGCAGTACTTC. Protein sequence: CASSLEDRAYEQYF.

This clonotype occurred a few times. This CDR3 reads CASSLVALAGVDTQYF. Here the CDR3 DNA reads TGTGCCAGCAGCTTAGTGGCCCTAGCGGGAGTAGATACGCAGTATTTT. The chain recombines TRBV7-2 with TRBJ2-3; 10 positions match TRBD2. The ends lost 1 base at V and 5 bases at J; junction bases unmatched: 6. Germline V gene lookup returns CDR1 SGHTA and CDR2 FQGNSA. This CDR3 contains 16 residues.

This chain joins TRBV5-1 and TRBJ1-2; D not resolved. This CDR3 region has 17 residues. Germline V gene data show CDR1 as SGHRS and CDR2 as YFSETQ. V was cut by 5 bases and J by 8 bases, with 28 bases left in between. CDR3 sequence reads: CASSSLNAGTPEGGYTF. CDR3 sequence (DNA): TGCGCCAGCAGTTCCTTGAACGCCGGCACCCCCGAGGGAGGCTACACCTTC.

Only a few counts were recorded for this clonotype. The CDR3 loop reads CASSPGQVRHEQYF. The CDR3 region has the DNA TGTGCCAGCAGCCCTGGACAGGTGCGCCACGAGCAGTACTTC. The J gene is TRBJ2-7, the V gene TRBV12-3 or TRBV12-4, with TRBD1 matching 7 bases. The CDR3 has 14 residues. The V segment lost 6 bases and the J segment 5 bases; nucleotides outside the gene matches: 10.

This clonotype was seen a handful of times. This chain joins TRBV27 and TRBJ2-3; tentatively, D is TRBD1 or TRBD2 (5 bases each). The CDR3 runs to 15 residues. In germline, CDR1 is MNHEY, CDR2 SMNVEV (reference sequence). Trimming removed 4 bases at V and 0 bases at J, with 11 bases between. CDR3 amino acids: CASSSRDHSTDTQYF. DNA for the CDR3: TGTGCCAGCAGTTCTCGGGACCATAGCACAGATACGCAGTATTTT.

The chain links TRBV20-1 to TRBJ2-7; 10 bases align to TRBD2. The CDR3 is 14 residues long. Germline assignment: CDR1 DFQATT and CDR2 SNEGSKA (reference sequence). V shed 5 bases, J shed 3 bases, and the junction held 7 bases outside the gene matches. CDR3 nucleotide sequence: TGCAGTGCTCAAGGGACTAGCGCGAACTACGAGCAGTACTTC. It is translated as CSAQGTSANYEQYF.

The chain has TRBV4-3 and TRBJ2-1; D is uncertain. Trimming stripped 0 bases from V and 2 bases from J, with 11 bases between. The CDR3 loop spans 16 amino acids. Germline V gene sequence: CDR1 LGHNA, CDR2 YSLEER. In nucleotides, the CDR3 is TGCGCCAGCAGCCAAGATCCCATGCGGCCCTACAATGAGCAGTTCTTC. Translated: CASSQDPMRPYNEQFF.

For the CDR3, the DNA is TGTGCCAGCAGCTTAGAGGGCGGGGGAGTTTACAATGAGCAGTTCTTC. Its protein product is CASSLEGGGVYNEQFF. This chain connects TRBV7-3 to TRBJ2-1, with TRBD2 identical over 7 bases. The CDR3 runs to 16 residues. Germline values: CDR1 SGHTA, CDR2 FQGTGA. Losses at the gene ends were 2 bases for V and 4 bases for J; bases not matched to a gene: 8. The full variable domain, completed using reference TRBV7-3 and TRBJ2-1, is GAGVSQTPSNKVTEKGKYVELRCDPISGHTALYWYRQSLGQGPEFLIYFQGTGAADDSGLPNDRFFAVRPEGSVSTLKIQRTERGDSAVYLCASSLEGGGVYNEQFFGPGTRLTVL.